Shown below are 9 T cell receptor beta chains from a single sample sequenced in a study of technical replicates of blood from four donors. Sequencing was performed with immunoSEQ multiplex PCR; in TCRdb, only in-frame clones are kept and a portion is missing. The profile shows about 58,000 clones, over 85% of them singletons. Sequenced material: PBMCs. These receptors originate from a human donor in good health. Some clones in this sample may be carry-over from other donors' samples.

In its sample, this clone was seen once. The genes are TRBV7-2 and TRBJ2-3, with a weak D call TRBD2 (5 bases). The germline CDR1 and CDR2 sequences are SGHTA and FQGNSA. The CDR3 covers 13 residues. V was pared by 5 bases and J by 4 bases, with 10 bases between. In DNA, the CDR3 is TGTGCCAGCAGCACTAGAGGCGCAGATACGCAGTATTTT. Its translation: CASSTRGADTQYF.

The chain carries TRBV7-3 and TRBJ2-5, with 8 bases that match TRBD2. J lost 5 bases, V lost 1 base, and 6 bases had no gene match. The CDR3 contains 15 residues. The germline gives CDR1 SGHTA, CDR2 FQGTGA. The CDR3 DNA is TGTGCCAGCAGCTTAATCGGGGGGGCGCATGAGACCCAGTACTTC. Residues: CASSLIGGAHETQYF.

This clone was observed a single time. The V and J genes are TRBV5-1 and TRBJ1-5, with D maybe TRBD1 (5 bases). Deletions cut 4 bases from V and 0 bases from J, with 11 bases between. In germline, CDR1 is SGHRS, CDR2 YFSETQ. The length of the CDR3 is 15 residues. The CDR3, as DNA: TGCGCCAGCAGCCTAGACAGCTTTAGCAATCAGCCCCAGCATTTT. Amino acid sequence: CASSLDSFSNQPQHF.

This clone was recorded only once. V usage is TRBV6-5 and J usage is TRBJ1-2, with 7 bases matching TRBD1. Trimming at V came to 5 bases and at J to 5 bases, leaving 8 bases not matched to a gene. The CDR3 contains 14 residues. The V gene's germline CDR1 is MNHEY and CDR2 SVGAGI. The CDR3 spells CASSLQRGQYGYTF. The CDR3 region has the DNA TGTGCCAGCAGTCTCCAGAGGGGGCAATATGGCTACACCTTC.

V is TRBV11-2 and J is TRBJ2-3; unclear D gene. V lost 3 bases, J lost 1 base, and 8 bases lay in between. Germline CDR1 SGHAT, CDR2 FQNNGV. The CDR3 has 14 residues. CDR3 amino acids: CASSFRYGTDTQYF. For the CDR3, the DNA is TGTGCCAGCAGCTTCCGCTACGGCACAGATACGCAGTATTTT. The full variable domain, with the rest looked up from reference TRBV11-2 and TRBJ2-3, is EAGVAQSPRYKIIEKRQSVAFWCNPISGHATLYWYQQILGQGPKLLIQFQNNGVVDDSQLPKDRFSAERLKGVDSTLKIQPAKLEDSAVYLCASSFRYGTDTQYFGPGTRLTVL.

The chain couples TRBV5-1 to TRBJ1-3; 8 bases match TRBD1. Germline V gives CDR1 SGHRS, CDR2 YFSETQ. The CDR3 runs 16 residues. With 5 bases clipped from V and 0 bases from J, the junction kept 7 bases outside the gene matches. The CDR3 sequence is CASSQGAGGSGNTIYF. CDR3 nucleotides: TGCGCCAGCAGTCAGGGGGCCGGGGGCTCTGGAAACACCATATATTTT. Full variable domain (rest looked up from reference TRBV5-1 and TRBJ1-3): KAGVTQTPRYLIKTRGQQVTLSCSPISGHRSVSWYQQTPGQGLQFLFEYFSETQRNKGNFPGRFSGRQFSNSRSEMNVSTLELGDSALYLCASSQGAGGSGNTIYFGEGSWLTVV.

V gene TRBV5-1 combines with J gene TRBJ1-2, with a weak D call TRBD1 (6 bases). The V gene lost 3 bases and the J gene lost 4 bases, with 16 bases spanning the gap. The CDR3 has 15 amino acids. Germline V gives CDR1 SGHRS, CDR2 YFSETQ. The CDR3 DNA sequence: TGCGCCAGCAGCTGGGGCTCACAGGGAGCCTATGGCTACACCTTC. It codes for CASSWGSQGAYGYTF.

The chain couples TRBV27 to TRBJ2-3; D call uncertain. Germline values: CDR1 MNHEY, CDR2 SMNVEV (reference sequence). The V end was cut by 3 bases, the J end by 6 bases, with 13 bases between. The CDR3 has 14 amino acids. CDR3 protein: CASSLVQMRDTQYF. The CDR3 nucleotides read TGTGCCAGCAGTTTGGTGCAAATGAGGGATACGCAGTATTTT.

The genes are TRBV5-1 and TRBJ1-6; tentatively, D is TRBD1 (5 bases). The germline CDR1 and CDR2 sequences are SGHRS and YFSETQ. The CDR3 contains 14 residues. V was pared by 0 bases and J by 9 bases, with 10 bases between. Here the CDR3 DNA reads TGCGCCAGCAGCTTGGGGACATGGGGTTCACCCCTCCACTTT. This gives the protein CASSLGTWGSPLHF.